What follows are 5 T cell receptor beta chains derived from one specimen sequenced in a study of tissue T cells after allogeneic stem cell transplantation. Method: immunoSEQ multiplex PCR; TCRdb's copy keeps in-frame clones and lacks some. The repertoire includes about 24,000 clones, 73% of them detected once, and approximately 7.7% sits in the top ten. Sequences were derived from tissue from the ileum, sampled at autopsy. Source of these receptors: a female donor aged 60 or older with lung cancer.

The chain combines TRBV7-2 with TRBJ2-3; 10 nucleotides agree with TRBD2. Germline CDR1 reads SGHTA; CDR2 reads FQGNSA. Unmatched junction bases numbered 13, after V lost 6 bases and J lost 1 base. This CDR3 is built from 18 residues. This CDR3 is CASRSGSGGTYRTDTQYF. CDR3 DNA sequence: TGTGCCAGCAGGAGCGGTAGCGGGGGGACCTACCGCACAGATACGCAGTATTTT.

This chain links TRBV7-9 with TRBJ2-3; D is uncertain. V was clipped by 4 bases and J by 7 bases, with 12 bases between them. The CDR3 is made up of 13 amino acids. Looked up from germline, CDR1 is SEHNR and CDR2 is FQNEAQ (reference sequence). The CDR3 coding sequence is TGTGCCAGCAGCTACACCGGGCCTAATACGCAGTATTTT. Protein sequence: CASSYTGPNTQYF.

The chain joins TRBV4-3 to TRBJ2-7; perhaps TRBD2 as D (5 bases). V lost 1 base to trimming and J lost 5 bases, with 12 bases between them. Germline V gene sequence: CDR1 LGHNA, CDR2 YSLEER. The CDR3 loop spans 14 amino acids. The CDR3, as DNA: TGCGCCAGCAGCCAAGGGTTCGGGGTCAACGAGCAGTACTTC. Protein: CASSQGFGVNEQYF.

This chain joins TRBV5-1 and TRBJ2-3; 9 bases are shared with TRBD2. V trimming: 1 base; J trimming: 4 bases; junction bases outside the gene matches: 13. CDR3 length equals 18 residues. Germline CDR1 SGHRS, CDR2 YFSETQ. DNA of the CDR3: TGCGCCAGCAGCTTGTGGTTAGCGGGGGCCTCTGGGGCAGATACGCAGTATTTT. It yields the protein CASSLWLAGASGADTQYF.

The rearrangement uses TRBV7-9 and TRBJ2-5; tentative D call: TRBD2 (5 bases). Germline CDR1 SEHNR, CDR2 FQNEAQ (reference sequence). The CDR3 is 15 residues long. V was clipped by 5 bases and J by 4 bases, with 17 bases between them. The CDR3 reads CASSPLGGFVETQYF. The CDR3 nucleotides read TGTGCCAGCAGCCCCCTAGGAGGTTTTGTAGAGACCCAGTACTTC.